This T cell receptor (beta chain) was found in a study of identical twins. Whole-study findings and limits: Without tracking the same donors, conclusions rested on cross-sectional statistical analysis.

The germline V gene has CDR1 ENHRY and CDR2 SYGVKD. This CDR3 is built from 15 residues. Trimming took 2 bases from V and 0 from J, leaving 9 bases between them. Each CDR3 protein is one row after TCRdb ran MiXCR on the 5' RACE reads. The profile shows about 1.7 million distinct CDR3 sequences, less than 35% of them singletons. Notes on this clonotype: Its specificity is not known.

This chain links TRBV10-3 with TRBJ2-3; D gene unclear. The origin of this receptor is a newborn girl in good health. The sequenced material came from cord blood. CDR3 sequence: CAISEVTDSTDTQYF. The CDR3 DNA reads as TGTGCCATCAGTGAGGTAACGGACAGCACAGATACGCAGTATTTT.